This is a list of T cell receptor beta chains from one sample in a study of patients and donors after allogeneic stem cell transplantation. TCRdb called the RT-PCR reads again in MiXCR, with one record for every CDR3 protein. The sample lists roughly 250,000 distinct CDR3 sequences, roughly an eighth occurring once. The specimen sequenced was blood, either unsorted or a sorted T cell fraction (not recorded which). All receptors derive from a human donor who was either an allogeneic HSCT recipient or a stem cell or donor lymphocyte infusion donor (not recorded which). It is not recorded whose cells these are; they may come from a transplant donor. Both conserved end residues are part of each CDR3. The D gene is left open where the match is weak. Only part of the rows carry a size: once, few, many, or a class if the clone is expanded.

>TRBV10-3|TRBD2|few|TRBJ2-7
TGTGCCATCAGTGGTAGCGGGGGACTCTCCTACGAGCAGTACTTC
CAISGSGGLSYEQYF
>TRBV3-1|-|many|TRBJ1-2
TGTGCCAGCAGCCAAGATGGGGGGCTATATTATGGCTACACCTTC
CASSQDGGLYYGYTF
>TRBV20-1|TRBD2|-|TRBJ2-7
TGCAGTGCTAGAGATACCGGACTAGCGGGAGCCTCCCACGAGCAGTACTTC
CSARDTGLAGASHEQYF
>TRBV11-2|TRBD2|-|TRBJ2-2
TGTGCCAGCAGCGGAAGCGGCCTAGCGGGGTTCACCGGGGAGCTGTTTTTT
CASSGSGLAGFTGELFF
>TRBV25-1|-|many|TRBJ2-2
TGTGCCAGCAGTGCATGGACTAACACCGGGGAGCTGTTTTTT
CASSAWTNTGELFF
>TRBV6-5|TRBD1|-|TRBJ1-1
TGTGCCAGCAGTTACTCGAATTCGGGACAGCTAAGGACTGAAGCTTTCTTT
CASSYSNSGQLRTEAFF
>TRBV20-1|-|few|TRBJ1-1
TGCAGTGCTAGAGATCTCTATGGGAACACTGAAGCTTTCTTT
CSARDLYGNTEAFF
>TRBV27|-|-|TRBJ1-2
TGTGCCAGCGCCGGTACCCAAGGAAGTTATGGCTACACCTTC
CASAGTQGSYGYTF
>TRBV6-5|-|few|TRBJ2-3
TGTGCCAGCAGGTTACTGTCCCCCGGGTTCCCCACAGATACGCAGTATTTT
CASRLLSPGFPTDTQYF
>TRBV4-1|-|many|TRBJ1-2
TGCGCCAGCAGCCAAGATCCGCCCCCGGACGCTGGCTACACCTTC
CASSQDPPPDAGYTF
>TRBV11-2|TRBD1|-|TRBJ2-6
TGTGCCAGCAGCTTAACCCGACAGGGGAATTCTGGGGCCAACGTCCTGACTTTC
CASSLTRQGNSGANVLTF
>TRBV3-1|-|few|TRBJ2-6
TGTGCCAGCAGCCGTGGGCCCTCTGGGGCCAACGTCCTGACTTTC
CASSRGPSGANVLTF
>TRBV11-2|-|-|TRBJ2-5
TGTGCCAGCAGCTTAGCCGGGACCCTTGGGGAGACCCAGTACTTC
CASSLAGTLGETQYF
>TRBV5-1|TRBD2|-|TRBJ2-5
TGCGCCAGCAGCAAAGTAGCGGGAGTAGAGACCCAGTACTTC
CASSKVAGVETQYF
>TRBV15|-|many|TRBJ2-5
TGTGCCACCAGCAGTGGTGGGGCGGCCCGAGAGACCCAGTACTTC
CATSSGGAARETQYF
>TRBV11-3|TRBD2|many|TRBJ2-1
TGTGCCAGCGGAATAAAGACGAGCGGGACTGAGCAGTTCTTC
CASGIKTSGTEQFF
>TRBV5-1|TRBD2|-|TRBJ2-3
TGCGCCAGCAGCCCCACATACCCCGGGACTAGCGGGTATACGCAGTATTTT
CASSPTYPGTSGYTQYF
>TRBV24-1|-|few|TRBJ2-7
TGTGCCACCAGTGAGGGACGGGACGGAACCTACGAGCAGTACTTC
CATSEGRDGTYEQYF
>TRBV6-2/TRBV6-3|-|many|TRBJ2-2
TGTGCCAGCAGTTCACTCCAACTCAGGAGGAAGAACACCGGGGAGCTGTTTTTT
CASSSLQLRRKNTGELFF
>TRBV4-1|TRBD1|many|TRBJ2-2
TGCGCCAGCAGCCATTTTGGGACAGGGAAGAACACCGGGGAGCTGTTTTTT
CASSHFGTGKNTGELFF
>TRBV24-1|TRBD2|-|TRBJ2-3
TGTGCCACCAGTGAACCAAGCGGGAGTGCGGATACGCAGTATTTT
CATSEPSGSADTQYF
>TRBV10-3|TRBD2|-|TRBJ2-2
TGTGCCATCAAGCCTAGCGGGGCGAACACCGGGGAGCTGTTTTTT
CAIKPSGANTGELFF
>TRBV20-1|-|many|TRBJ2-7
TGCAGTGCTAGCCCTTACGGACAGTCCTACGAGCAGTACTTC
CSASPYGQSYEQYF
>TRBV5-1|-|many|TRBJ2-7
TGCGCCAGCAGCCGGGATCAGGGCTCCTACGAGCAGTACTTC
CASSRDQGSYEQYF
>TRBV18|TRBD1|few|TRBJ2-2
TGTGCCAGCTCACTCCGACAGGGTGTAAACACCGGGGAGCTGTTTTTT
CASSLRQGVNTGELFF
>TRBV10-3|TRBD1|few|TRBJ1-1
TGTGCCATCAGTGAAAGACAGGGGTACACTGAAGCTTTCTTT
CAISERQGYTEAFF
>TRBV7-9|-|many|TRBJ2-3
TGTGCCAGCAGCTCCGTCACAGATACGCAGTATTTT
CASSSVTDTQYF
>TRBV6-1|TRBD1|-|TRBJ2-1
TGTGCCAGCAGCCCTCGGACAGGGTTAGGAGACAATGAGCAGTTCTTC
CASSPRTGLGDNEQFF
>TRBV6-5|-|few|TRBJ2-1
TGTGCCAGCAGTTACTCGGGGACTCGCGGGGCCTACAATGAGCAGTTCTTC
CASSYSGTRGAYNEQFF
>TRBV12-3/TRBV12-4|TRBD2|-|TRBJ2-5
TGTGCCAGCAGTTTAGTTGGACTAGCGAACCAAGAGACCCAGTACTTC
CASSLVGLANQETQYF
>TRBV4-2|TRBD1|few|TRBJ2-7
TGTGCCAGCAGCCAGACAGGGGGCCCCTACGAGCAGTACTTC
CASSQTGGPYEQYF
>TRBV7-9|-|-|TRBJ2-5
TGTGCCAGCAGCAAGGACGGGAACCAAGAGACCCAGTACTTC
CASSKDGNQETQYF
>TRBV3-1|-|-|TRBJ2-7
TGTGCCAGCAGCCAAGGTGGCGGGGTTGCCTACGAGCAGTACTTC
CASSQGGGVAYEQYF
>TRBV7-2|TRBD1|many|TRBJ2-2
TGTGCCAGCAGCTTAACAGGGGCGAACACCGGGGAGCTGTTTTTT
CASSLTGANTGELFF
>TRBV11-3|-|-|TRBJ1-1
TGTGCCAGCAGCTTAGATTGGCGGAACACTGAAGCTTTCTTT
CASSLDWRNTEAFF
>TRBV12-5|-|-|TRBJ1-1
TGTGCTAGTGGTTTGTCGCTGAACACTGAAGCTTTCTTT
CASGLSLNTEAFF
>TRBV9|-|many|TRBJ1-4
TGTGCCAGCAGCCACCCAGGGGCAGGGGAACTGTTTTTT
CASSHPGAGELFF
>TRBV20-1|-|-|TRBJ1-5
TGCAGTGCTAGACGGGGAGGCCAGGGAGATCAGCCCCAGCATTTT
CSARRGGQGDQPQHF
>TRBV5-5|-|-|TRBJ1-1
TGTGCCAGCAGCTTGAAAGGAGGACCATTGGACACTGAAGCTTTCTTT
CASSLKGGPLDTEAFF
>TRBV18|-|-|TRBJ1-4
TGTGCCAGCTCACCCGGGATCCGGATTTCTAATGAAAAACTGTTTTTT
CASSPGIRISNEKLFF
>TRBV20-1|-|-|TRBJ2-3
TGCAGTGCTAGAGTAAGGGCAGTCTGGACAGATACGCAGTATTTT
CSARVRAVWTDTQYF
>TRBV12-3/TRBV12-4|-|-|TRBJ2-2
TGTGCCATTTCATTTGCGGGGACTGGAAACACCGGGGAGCTGTTTTTT
CAISFAGTGNTGELFF
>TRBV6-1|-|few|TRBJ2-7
TGTGCCAGCAGTCCCTCGGGCGGGCCTACCTACGAGCAGTACTTC
CASSPSGGPTYEQYF
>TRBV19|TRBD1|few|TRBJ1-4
TGTGCCAGTACTGCAGACAGGGGAAACGAAAAACTGTTTTTT
CASTADRGNEKLFF
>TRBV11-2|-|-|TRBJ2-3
TGTGCCAGCAGCAAGGGCACTAGTCTAGGTGGGAAAGGGGATACGCAGTATTTT
CASSKGTSLGGKGDTQYF
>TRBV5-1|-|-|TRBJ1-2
TGCGCCAGCAGCTTGGATGGGGCAGAGGAGGGCGGCTACACCTTC
CASSLDGAEEGGYTF
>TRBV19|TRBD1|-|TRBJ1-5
TGTGCCAGTAGTATAGCCGGGACAGGGCGAAATCAGCCCCAGCATTTT
CASSIAGTGRNQPQHF
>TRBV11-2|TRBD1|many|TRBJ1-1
TGTGCCAGCAGCCAATTCGGACAGGGCAACACTGAAGCTTTCTTT
CASSQFGQGNTEAFF
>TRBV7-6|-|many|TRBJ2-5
TGTGCCAGCAGCTTAAGCGCAAAAGAGACCCAGTACTTC
CASSLSAKETQYF
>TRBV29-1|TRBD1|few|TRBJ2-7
TGCAGCGTCGCAAGACAGGGGGCCGCCTACGAGCAGTACTTC
CSVARQGAAYEQYF
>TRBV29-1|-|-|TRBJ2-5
TGCAGCGCTCGACAGACTCAAGAGACCCAGTACTTC
CSARQTQETQYF
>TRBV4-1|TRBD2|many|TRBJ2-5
TGCGCCAGCAGCCAGGGACTAGCGGAAGAGACCCAGTACTTC
CASSQGLAEETQYF
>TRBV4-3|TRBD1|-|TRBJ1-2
TGCGCCAGCAGCCAAGAGTTGGGACAGAGTTTCTATGGCTACACCTTC
CASSQELGQSFYGYTF
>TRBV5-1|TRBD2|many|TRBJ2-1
TGCGCCAGCAGCTTAGGTAGCGGGGGCCTATACAATGAGCAGTTCTTC
CASSLGSGGLYNEQFF
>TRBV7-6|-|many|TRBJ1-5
TGTGCCAGCAGCTCCCAGTTTGGGGAAAATCAGCCCCAGCATTTT
CASSSQFGENQPQHF
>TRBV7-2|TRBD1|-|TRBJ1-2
TGTGCCAGCAGCTCCCCGGGACAGGGAGACTATGGCTACACCTTC
CASSSPGQGDYGYTF
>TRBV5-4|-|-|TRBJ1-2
TGTGCCAGCAGCTTGAAGGGCCGATATGGCTACACCTTC
CASSLKGRYGYTF
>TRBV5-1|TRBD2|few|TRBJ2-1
TGCGCCAGCAGCTTGGCAGCGGGGGGCCCCCCCTACAATGAGCAGTTCTTC
CASSLAAGGPPYNEQFF
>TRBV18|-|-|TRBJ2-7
TGTGCCAGCTCACTTCGAGGTCAGGGGACGGAAGAGCAGTACTTC
CASSLRGQGTEEQYF
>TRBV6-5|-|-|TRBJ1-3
TGTGCCAGCAGTTTAGGGGGTACTGGAAACACCATATATTTT
CASSLGGTGNTIYF